This T cell receptor (beta chain) comes out of a study of T cells in Graves' hyperthyroidism and ophthalmopathy. On this clonotype: Its cognate antigen is unknown.

Study outcomes and limitations: Appearing also in blood were most of the thyroid clonotypes expanded above 0.001.

Patients were excluded because of uncontrolled infection, other autoimmune disease, pregnancy or lactation. Each diagnosis drew on symptoms, thyroxine, TRAb, thyroid ultrasound and orbital computed tomography findings. This CDR3 is 16 amino acids long. Germline CDR1 reads SGHTA; CDR2 reads FQGTGA. V gave up 1 base and J gave up 0 bases, with 9 bases separating them. Amplified TCR beta CDR3 regions derived from RNA transcripts. HTBI primers were employed in a first-round RT-PCR of the TCR CDR3. TCRdb ran MiXCR on the multiplex PCR reads and lists one entry per CDR3 protein. This sample yields 350,000 to 450,000 distinct CDR3 sequences, of which 11% to 15% are seen a single time; under 30% belongs to the top ten.

This receptor was obtained from a man over 45 with Graves' ophthalmopathy. Material: blood. The chain is built from TRBV7-3 and TRBJ2-2; D unclear. The CDR3 loop reads CASSLKGGANTGELFF. DNA of the CDR3: TGTGCCAGCAGCTTAAAGGGCGGAGCGAACACCGGGGAGCTGTTTTTT.